This record looks at one T cell receptor (beta chain) sequence and its context. The entry originates in a study of cytomegalovirus exposure and HLA in healthy donors. The PCR had 60 Vbeta and 13 Jbeta primers. Only in-frame clones appear in the TCRdb table, and some are missing; sequencing was by immunoSEQ multiplex PCR. Among 210,000 or so clones listed, about three quarters were seen once. The CDR3 is made up of 18 amino acids. The chain joins TRBV21-1 to TRBJ1-6. TRBV21-1 is an annotated pseudogene. The clonotype originates from a man aged 40-49 years in good health and CMV-seronegative. The sample comprised PBMCs. The CDR3 DNA follows: TGTGCCAGCAGCAAAGGGCAGGAGGTCGTTGAGGATAATTCACCCCTCCACTTT. Its protein product is CASSKGQEVVEDNSPLHF.